This TCR beta chain was observed in a study of response to subunit inactivated influenza vaccine listed by TCRdb under 2018. About the full investigation: Deep quantitative profiling of the T cell receptor repertoire was used in the study to follow responses to a trivalent subunit inactivated influenza vaccine. The full study reports these points: The authors suggested that each seasonal influenza vaccination may recruit only a limited number of new T cells.

Of note for this clonotype: Its recognized antigen is unknown. Base quality data are lacking; no much larger clone is found one base away.

CDR1 and CDR2, per the germline V gene (reference sequence), are LNHDA and SQIVND. Relative to germline, V is missing 3 bases and J is missing 10 bases, with 8 bases of the junction outside any gene match. From the cysteine up to the phenylalanine, the CDR3 has a length of 15 residues. This entry keeps only the CDR3 DNA: 45 bases, framed from base 1. Libraries came from RT-PCR. The sequencing machine was an Illumina HiSeq 2500. The public reads were run again by TCRdb, first through fastp at Q25 and then through MiXCR, and only productive beta chains were kept. Every distinct CDR3 protein forms one entry, paired with its most common genes and DNA. The sample records roughly 190,000 distinct CDR3 sequences, roughly 12% of which are singletons. About 29% of the sample goes to the ten largest clones. This same sample was also part of a study on T cells expressing NK-cell markers. According to the second study: TCR beta cDNA libraries were prepared using 5'RACE template switching, which introduced a universal primer site and unique molecular identifiers. In sorted CD3+CD56+NKG2C+, CD3+CD56+NKG2C- and CD3+CD56-NKG2C+ T-cell subsets from eight donors, TCR beta-chain repertoires were profiled. Among the eight sequenced donors, only one was HCMV-seronegative, while the other seven were HCMV-seropositive. In several experiments an anti-gammadeltaTCR antibody was added to restrict sorting to alphabetaTCR-expressing T cells. In roughly 6 donors, the dominant CD3+CD56+NKG2C+ clonotypes ranked among the top 10 CD8+ clonotypes, making up roughly 1.0-8% of CD8+ T cells. Those dominant clonotypes were again the most abundant among CD3+CD56-NKG2C+ cells in a handful of donors, at about 25-60.1%. Whether the expanded NKG2C-expressing T cell clones were specific for HCMV antigens remained unclear. The study sequenced eight donors, all healthy volunteers chosen at random: three men and five women. A commercial ELISA kit detecting HCMV-specific IgG in serum was used to determine HCMV serostatus. Peripheral blood mononuclear cells were isolated from blood by Ficoll density gradient centrifugation. Magnetic immunoseparation with Miltenyi isolation kits was used to isolate CD4+ and CD8+ T cells from PBMC. Priming for cDNA synthesis came from the TCR beta constant segment, and two successive PCR amplification steps followed. Libraries were sequenced as 2 x 150 bp reads on Illumina HiSeq 2000/2500, MiSeq or NextSeq. MIGEC handled demultiplexing of the reads and grouping by UMI, while MiTCR was used to assemble and quantify clonotypes. To exclude erroneous sequences, only TCR cDNA sequences supported by at least two reads were retained. The tcR package was used for downstream repertoire analysis, and clonotypes were matched between fractions using CDR3 nucleotide sequence together with V segment. Antigen specificity was annotated against VDJdb with VDJmatch, allowing one amino acid substitution in CDR3.

The chain links TRBV19 with TRBJ2-1; 11 central nucleotides agree with TRBD2. The source material was CD8+ T cells sorted from PBMCs, sampled less than 13 days after vaccination. This receptor was identified in a man in his fifties or sixties who received an inactivated influenza vaccine. Donor details come from another sample of the same person, matched by shared clones. The CDR3: CASSIWLAGGNEQFF. Here is the DNA: TGTGCCAGTAGTATTTGGCTAGCGGGAGGAAACGAGCAGTTCTTC.